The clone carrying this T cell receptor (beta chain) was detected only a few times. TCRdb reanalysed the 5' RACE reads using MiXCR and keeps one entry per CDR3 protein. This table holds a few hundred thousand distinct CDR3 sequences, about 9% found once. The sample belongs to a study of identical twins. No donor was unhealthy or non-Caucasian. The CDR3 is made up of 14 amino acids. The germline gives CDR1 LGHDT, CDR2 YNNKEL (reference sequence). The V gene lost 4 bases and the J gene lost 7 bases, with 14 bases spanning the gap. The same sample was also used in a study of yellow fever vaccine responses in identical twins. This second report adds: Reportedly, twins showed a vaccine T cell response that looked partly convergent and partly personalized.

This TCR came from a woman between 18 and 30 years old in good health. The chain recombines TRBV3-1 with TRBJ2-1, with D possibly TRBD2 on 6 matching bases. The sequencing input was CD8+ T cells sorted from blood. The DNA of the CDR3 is TGTGCCAGCAGCCCGCCCCGGGGGAGAAATGAGCAGTTCTTC. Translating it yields CASSPPRGRNEQFF.